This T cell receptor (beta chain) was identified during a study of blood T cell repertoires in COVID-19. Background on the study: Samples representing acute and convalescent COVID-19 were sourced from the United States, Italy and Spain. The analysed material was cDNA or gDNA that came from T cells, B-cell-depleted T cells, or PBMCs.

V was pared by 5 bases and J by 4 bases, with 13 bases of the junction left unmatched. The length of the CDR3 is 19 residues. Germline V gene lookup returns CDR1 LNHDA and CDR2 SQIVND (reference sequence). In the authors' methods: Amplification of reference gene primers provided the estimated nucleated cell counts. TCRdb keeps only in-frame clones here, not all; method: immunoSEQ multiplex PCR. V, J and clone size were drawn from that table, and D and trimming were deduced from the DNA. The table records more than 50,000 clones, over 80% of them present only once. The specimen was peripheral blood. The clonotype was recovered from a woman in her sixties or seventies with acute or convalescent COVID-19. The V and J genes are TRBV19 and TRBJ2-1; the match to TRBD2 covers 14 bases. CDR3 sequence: CASSSHPGLAGVGYNEQFF. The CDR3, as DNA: TGTGCCAGTAGTTCACATCCGGGACTAGCGGGAGTAGGGTACAATGAGCAGTTCTTC.